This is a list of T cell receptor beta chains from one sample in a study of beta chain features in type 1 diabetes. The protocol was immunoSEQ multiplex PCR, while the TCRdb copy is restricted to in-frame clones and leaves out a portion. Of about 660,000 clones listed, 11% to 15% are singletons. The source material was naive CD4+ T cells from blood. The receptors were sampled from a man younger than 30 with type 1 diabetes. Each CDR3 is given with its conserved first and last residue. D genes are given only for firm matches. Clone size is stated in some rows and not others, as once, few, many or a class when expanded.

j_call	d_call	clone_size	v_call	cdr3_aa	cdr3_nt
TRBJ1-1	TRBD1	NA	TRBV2	CASRGGLEAFF	TGTGCCAGCCGAGGGGGCCTTGAAGCTTTCTTT
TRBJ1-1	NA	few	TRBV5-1	CASSFSTATEAFF	TGCGCCAGCAGCTTCAGCACGGCAACTGAAGCTTTCTTT
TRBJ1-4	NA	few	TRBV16	CASSETVSANEKLFF	TGTGCCAGCAGCGAGACGGTTTCAGCTAATGAAAAACTGTTTTTT
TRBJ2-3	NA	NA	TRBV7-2	CASSFRAPSTDTQYF	TGTGCCAGCAGCTTCCGGGCCCCGAGCACAGATACGCAGTATTTT
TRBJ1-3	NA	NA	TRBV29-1	CSVGHHGRGLSGNTIYF	TGCAGCGTTGGCCACCATGGCAGGGGACTCTCTGGAAACACCATATATTTT
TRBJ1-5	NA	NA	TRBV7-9	CASSLKEANQPQHF	TGTGCCAGCAGCTTAAAGGAGGCGAATCAGCCCCAGCATTTT
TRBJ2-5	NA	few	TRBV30	CAWSLNGRRETQYF	TGTGCCTGGAGTCTCAACGGGAGACGGGAGACCCAGTACTTC
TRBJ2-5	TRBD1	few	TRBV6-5	CASSIQGAIETQYF	TGTGCCAGCAGCATACAGGGGGCGATTGAGACCCAGTACTTC
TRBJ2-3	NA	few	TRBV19	CASSPGSAGGTDTQYF	TGTGCCAGTAGTCCGGGGAGCGCCGGGGGCACAGATACGCAGTATTTT
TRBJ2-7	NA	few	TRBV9	CASSASPDSRKPYEQYF	TGTGCCAGCAGCGCTAGCCCGGACTCCCGGAAGCCCTACGAGCAGTACTTC
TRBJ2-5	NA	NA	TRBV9	CASSVEGGVSETQYF	TGTGCCAGCAGCGTAGAGGGGGGGGTCTCAGAGACCCAGTACTTC